This T cell receptor beta chain originates from a study of OX40 agonist ivuxolimab in advanced cancers. Broader study findings: The study observed clonal expansion of CD4+ and CD8+ blood T cells by week 6 at 0.1 to 3.0 mg/kg.

As for this clone: Antigen: not known.

Trimming removed 4 bases at V and 1 base at J, with 10 bases between. In germline, CDR1 is MGHRA, CDR2 YSYEKL. The CDR3 loop spans 14 amino acids. Sequenced by immunoSEQ multiplex PCR; TCRdb stores in-frame clones only, minus some. The sample shows around 80,000 clones, 80% to 95% of them seen only once. The sequence came from an adult with an advanced solid tumor such as melanoma, head and neck, liver or kidney cancer. The specimen was CD4+ or CD8+ T cells sorted from blood, collected in a trial of the OX40 agonist ivuxolimab. The chain recombines TRBV4-1 with TRBJ1-1; D is undetermined. The CDR3 spells CASSLPWENTEAFF. CDR3 nucleotide sequence: TGCGCCAGCAGCCTTCCGTGGGAGAACACTGAAGCTTTCTTT.